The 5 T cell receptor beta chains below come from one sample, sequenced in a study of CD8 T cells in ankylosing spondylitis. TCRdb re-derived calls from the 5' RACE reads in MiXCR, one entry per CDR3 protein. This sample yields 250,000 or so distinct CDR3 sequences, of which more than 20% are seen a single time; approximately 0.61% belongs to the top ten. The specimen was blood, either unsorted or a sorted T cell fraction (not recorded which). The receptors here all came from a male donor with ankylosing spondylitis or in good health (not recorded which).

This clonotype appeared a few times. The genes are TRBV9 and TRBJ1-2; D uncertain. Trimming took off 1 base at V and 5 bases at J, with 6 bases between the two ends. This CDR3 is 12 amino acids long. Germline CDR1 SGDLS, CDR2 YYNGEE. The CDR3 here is CASSVWNYGYTF. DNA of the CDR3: TGTGCCAGCAGCGTATGGAATTATGGCTACACCTTC.

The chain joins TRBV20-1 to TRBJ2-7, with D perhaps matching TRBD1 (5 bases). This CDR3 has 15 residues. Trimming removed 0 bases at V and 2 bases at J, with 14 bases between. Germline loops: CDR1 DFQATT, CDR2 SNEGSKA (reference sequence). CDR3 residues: CSARDGFDRAYEQYF. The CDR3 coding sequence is TGCAGTGCTAGAGATGGGTTTGACAGAGCCTACGAGCAGTACTTC.

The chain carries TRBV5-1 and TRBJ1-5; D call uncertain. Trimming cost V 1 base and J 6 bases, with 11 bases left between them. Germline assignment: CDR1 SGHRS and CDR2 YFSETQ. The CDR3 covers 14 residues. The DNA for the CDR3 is TGCGCCAGCAGCTTGTTGGAGGGTCGTCAGCCCCAGCATTTT. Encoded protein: CASSLLEGRQPQHF. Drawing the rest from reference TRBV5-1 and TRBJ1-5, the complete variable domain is KAGVTQTPRYLIKTRGQQVTLSCSPISGHRSVSWYQQTPGQGLQFLFEYFSETQRNKGNFPGRFSGRQFSNSRSEMNVSTLELGDSALYLCASSLLEGRQPQHFGDGTRLSIL.

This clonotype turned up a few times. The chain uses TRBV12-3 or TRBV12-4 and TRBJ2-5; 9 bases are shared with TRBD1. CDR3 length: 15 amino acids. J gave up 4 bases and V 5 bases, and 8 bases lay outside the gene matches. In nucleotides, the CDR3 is TGTGCCAGCAGTCCGGGACAGGGTTGGTCAGAGACCCAGTACTTC. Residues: CASSPGQGWSETQYF.

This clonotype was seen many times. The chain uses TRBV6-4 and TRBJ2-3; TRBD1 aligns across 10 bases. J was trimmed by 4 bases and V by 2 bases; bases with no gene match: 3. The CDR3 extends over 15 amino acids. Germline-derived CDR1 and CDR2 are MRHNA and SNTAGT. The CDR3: CASSDTTGGSDTQYF. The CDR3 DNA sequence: TGTGCCAGCAGTGACACGACAGGGGGCTCAGATACGCAGTATTTT.